One sample yielded the 18 T cell receptor beta chains listed below, sequenced in a study of regulatory T cells in long-lasting Graves disease. Documented time point: newly diagnosed GD, antithyroid drugs for less than 3 months. Scientists built the TCR library using RNA that was extracted from PBMCs. The TCR beta library used iRepertoire HTBI primers with Arm-PCR amplification of CDR3. One entry per CDR3 protein, called by TCRdb with MiXCR from the multiplex PCR reads. The table lists under 300,000 distinct CDR3 sequences, around 17% of them singletons. Source: peripheral blood mononuclear cells (PBMCs), taken at new diagnosis, from a patient treated with antithyroid drugs. The receptor source for this set is a female donor with Graves disease.

This clonotype was seen ten or more times. The genes are TRBV7-9 and TRBJ1-2; D is possibly TRBD1 (5 bases). Germline V lookup: CDR1 SEHNR, CDR2 FQNEAQ (reference sequence). CDR3 size: 14 residues. Trimming took off 1 base at V and 6 bases at J, with 12 bases between the two ends. The CDR3 sequence: CASSLGGTNHGYTF. Here the CDR3 DNA reads TGTGCCAGCAGCTTAGGTGGGACCAATCATGGCTACACCTTC.

This clonotype was observed many times. The rearrangement links TRBV30 to TRBJ2-3, with D tentatively TRBD2 (6 bases). CDR1 is GTSNPN and CDR2 is SVGIG in the germline V gene (reference sequence). The V gene lost 0 bases and the J gene lost 4 bases, with 8 bases spanning the gap. There are 13 residues in the CDR3. The CDR3 loop reads CAWSVSGADTQYF. As DNA, the CDR3 is TGTGCCTGGAGTGTCTCGGGAGCAGATACGCAGTATTTT.

The sample holds many counts of this clonotype. The chain combines TRBV11-2 with TRBJ2-3, with D possibly TRBD1 on 5 matching bases. The V gene's germline CDR1 is SGHAT and CDR2 FQNNGV. V was trimmed by 4 bases and J by 5 bases, leaving 7 bases between them. The CDR3 contains 12 residues. Here the CDR3 DNA reads TGTGCCAGCAGCTCCGGACAAGATACGCAGTATTTT. It is translated as CASSSGQDTQYF.

The table lists this clonotype with many counts. V usage is TRBV3-1 and J usage is TRBJ1-4; 8 positions agree with TRBD1. CDR1 LGHDT and CDR2 YNNKEL come from the germline V gene (reference sequence). V lost 3 bases, J lost 5 bases, and 17 bases stayed unmatched. The CDR3 contains 19 residues. Written as DNA, the CDR3 is TGTGCCAGCAGCCACTTCGCAGGGGGCGGAGGACGGGGGAATGAAAAACTGTTTTTT. Amino acid sequence: CASSHFAGGGGRGNEKLFF.

This clonotype has ten or more counts. This sequence joins TRBV9 and TRBJ2-3; 7 bases are shared with TRBD2. The CDR3 is 14 amino acids. V lost 2 bases and J lost 4; bases outside the gene matches: 4. In germline, CDR1 is SGDLS, CDR2 YYNGEE. The CDR3 sequence is CASSVLADADTQYF. The CDR3 nucleotides are TGTGCCAGCAGCGTCCTAGCGGACGCAGATACGCAGTATTTT.

This clonotype was detected ten times or more. This sequence joins TRBV19 and TRBJ2-3; tentative D call: TRBD2 (6 bases). The ends were cut back, 3 bases at V and 5 bases at J, with 15 bases in the middle. In germline, CDR1 is LNHDA, CDR2 SQIVND (reference sequence). The CDR3 sequence is 15 residues long. The DNA for the CDR3 is TGTGCCAGTAGTATCGCTCCGGGAGAAGTAGATACGCAGTATTTT. Translation: CASSIAPGEVDTQYF.

This clonotype occurred many times. The chain combines TRBV2 with TRBJ2-3; 12 bases line up with TRBD2. This CDR3 comprises 16 residues. J was trimmed by 0 bases and V by 8 bases; bases with no gene match: 6. Germline CDR1 and CDR2: SNHLY and FYNNEI. The CDR3 loop reads CASVPGTSGSTDTQYF. The CDR3 region has the DNA TGTGCCAGCGTACCCGGGACTAGCGGGAGCACAGATACGCAGTATTTT.

The gene calls are TRBV7-9 and TRBJ2-7; weak D call: TRBD2 (5 bases). Germline V gene sequence: CDR1 SEHNR, CDR2 FQNEAQ (reference sequence). The length of the CDR3 is 15 residues. Trimming removed 1 base from V and 0 bases from J, with 10 bases in between. CDR3 sequence reads: CASSLDRDPSYEQYF. Here the CDR3 DNA reads TGTGCCAGCAGCTTAGACCGGGATCCCTCCTACGAGCAGTACTTC.

The J gene is TRBJ2-1, the V gene TRBV10-1; D not resolved. Trimming left V 4 bases short and J 8 bases short, with 12 bases between. The CDR3 runs 13 residues. Germline V gene lookup returns CDR1 WNHNN and CDR2 SYGVQD (reference sequence). CDR3 amino acids: CASSATGPYEQFF. As DNA, the CDR3 is TGCGCCAGCAGTGCGACCGGACCCTATGAGCAGTTCTTC.

At least ten counts were recorded for this clonotype. The chain is built from TRBV5-4 and TRBJ2-3, with TRBD1 as a possible D gene (6 bases). Germline V gene lookup returns CDR1 SGHNT and CDR2 YYREEE (reference sequence). The CDR3 extends over 14 amino acids. Trimming removed 0 bases at V and 3 bases at J, with 8 bases between. The CDR3 DNA reads TGTGCCAGCAGCTTGGTACAGGGAACAGATACGCAGTATTTT. Translating it yields CASSLVQGTDTQYF.

Only one count was recorded for this clonotype. The gene calls are TRBV2 and TRBJ1-1; maybe TRBD1 (5 bases). Trimming stripped 6 bases from V and 7 bases from J, with 12 bases between. Germline V gene sequence: CDR1 SNHLY, CDR2 FYNNEI. This CDR3 region has 12 residues. The CDR3 coding sequence is TGTGCCAGCAGACAGGACGGGAATGAAGCTTTCTTT. Protein sequence: CASRQDGNEAFF.

The chain recombines TRBV4-2 with TRBJ1-5; no firm D call. V was clipped by 0 bases and J by 2 bases, with 5 bases between them. The germline gives CDR1 LGHNA, CDR2 YNFKEQ. The length of the CDR3 is 14 residues. This CDR3 is CASSQEEGNQPQHF. Here the CDR3 DNA reads TGTGCCAGCAGCCAAGAAGAAGGCAATCAGCCCCAGCATTTT.

The chain combines TRBV24-1 with TRBJ2-3; D remains ambiguous. Germline V gene sequence: CDR1 KGHDR, CDR2 SFDVKD. The CDR3 contains 14 residues. Trimming cost V 5 bases and J 5 bases, with 13 bases left between them. The CDR3 protein is CATSASPQLDTQYF. DNA of the CDR3: TGTGCCACCAGTGCCTCGCCGCAGCTAGATACGCAGTATTTT.

This clonotype appeared once. The chain combines TRBV11-2 with TRBJ2-1; TRBD2 agrees at 13 bases. V lost 6 bases, J lost 9 bases, and 5 bases stayed unmatched. Germline V gene sequence: CDR1 SGHAT, CDR2 FQNNGV. CDR3 length equals 14 residues. The CDR3, as DNA: TGTGCCAGCAGACCGGGACTAGCGGGAATTGAGCAGTTCTTC. Translation: CASRPGLAGIEQFF.

This clonotype was picked up many times. The chain joins TRBV12-3 or TRBV12-4 to TRBJ2-6; 7 bases line up with TRBD1. Trimming took 7 bases from V and 0 from J; bases not matched to a gene: 6. This CDR3 comprises 16 residues. The CDR3 region is CASTRDRRSGANVLTF. The CDR3 DNA follows: TGTGCCAGCACCCGGGACAGACGCTCTGGGGCCAACGTCCTGACTTTC.

In this sample, this clonotype turned up many times. The gene calls are TRBV9 and TRBJ1-4; D is ambiguous. The CDR3 contains 12 residues. Germline CDR1 SGDLS, CDR2 YYNGEE. The germline V and J ends were trimmed by 1 base and 7 bases, with 5 bases remaining between them. CDR3 amino acids: CASSVRGEKLFF. The CDR3 nucleotides are TGTGCCAGCAGCGTACGGGGTGAAAAACTGTTTTTT.

This clonotype has ten or more counts. V is TRBV10-1 and J is TRBJ1-1; 7 bases are shared with TRBD1. V dropped 0 bases and J dropped 3; count of bases not matched to a gene: 1. Looked up from germline, CDR1 is WNHNN and CDR2 is SYGVQD (reference sequence). The CDR3 runs 14 residues. CDR3 amino acids: CASSESQGHTEAFF. The CDR3 nucleotides read TGCGCCAGCAGTGAGTCACAGGGGCACACTGAAGCTTTCTTT.

There are many counts of this clonotype. This chain links TRBV5-1 with TRBJ1-4; TRBD1 agrees at 7 bases. CDR3 length: 19 amino acids. The germline gives CDR1 SGHRS, CDR2 YFSETQ. V dropped 3 bases and J dropped 3; count of bases not matched to a gene: 17. The CDR3 reads CASSYRDSLALVPNEKLFF. The DNA for the CDR3 is TGCGCCAGCAGCTACCGGGACAGCCTCGCTCTTGTCCCTAATGAAAAACTGTTTTTT.